The source of this TCR beta chain is a study of response to subunit inactivated influenza vaccine (dated by TCRdb to between 2017 and 2018). For the study in its entirety: Deep quantitative profiling of the T cell receptor repertoire was used in the study to follow responses to a trivalent subunit inactivated influenza vaccine. What the authors observed across the whole study: The authors proposed that each seasonal influenza vaccination may bring in only a limited number of new T cells.

Ten or more counts support this clonotype. Its specific antigen is unknown. Per-base quality was not reported, and no clone a single base away is much larger than it. CDR3 length: 13 amino acids, cysteine to phenylalanine. Kept here is only the CDR3 DNA, which spans 39 bases and is read in frame from base 1. CDR1 and CDR2, per the germline V gene, are SQVTM and ANQGSEA. V and J lose 7 bases and 4 bases, and a span of 13 bases separates them. Library prep was done by RT-PCR. Sequencer: Illumina HiSeq 2500. The public reads were reanalyzed by TCRdb: fastp trimming at Q25, MiXCR alignment, in-frame beta chains only. Rows with a matching CDR3 protein are joined into one entry that keeps the most common DNA and genes. The sample yields approximately 160,000 distinct CDR3 sequences; about 10% were counted once. The top ten clones comprise roughly 40% of the sample.

The starting material was CD8+ T cells sorted from PBMCs, obtained around 25 months after vaccination. The TCR was taken from a man between 45 and 75 years old who received an inactivated influenza vaccine. Donor details come from another sample of the same person, matched by shared clones. This receptor chain uses TRBV29-1 and TRBJ2-2, and perhaps TRBD2 as D gene, on 5 matching bases. The DNA reads TGCAGCGCTATTACTAGAAGCACCGGGGAGCTGTTTTTT. Translated, it gives CSAITRSTGELFF.